This T cell receptor (beta chain) was recorded in a study of PD-L1 blockade in urothelial cancer. On the study more broadly: Bladder-origin urothelial cancer in males described about 85% of the roughly 29 patients. Blood samples had a median of 141,255 T cells.

Time point meaning: peripheral blood 6 weeks after treatment start. Here immunoSEQ multiplex PCR was the method, and the copy in TCRdb shows in-frame clones only, minus some. Found here are about 40,000 clones, less than 90% of them singletons; the top ten hold roughly 23%. Trimming left V 4 bases short and J 4 bases short, with 17 bases between. Per germline, CDR1 SGHKS and CDR2 YYEKEE (reference sequence). CDR3 length equals 15 residues. The chain links TRBV5-5 to TRBJ1-2; the D is unclear. This clonotype was obtained from a man in his 60s with urothelial cancer. Sequenced material: PBMCs, taken around atezolizumab (anti-PD-L1) treatment. The CDR3 here is CASSLEGSFSYGYTF. CDR3 in DNA: TGTGCCAGCAGCCTAGAAGGTTCCTTTAGCTATGGCTACACCTTC.